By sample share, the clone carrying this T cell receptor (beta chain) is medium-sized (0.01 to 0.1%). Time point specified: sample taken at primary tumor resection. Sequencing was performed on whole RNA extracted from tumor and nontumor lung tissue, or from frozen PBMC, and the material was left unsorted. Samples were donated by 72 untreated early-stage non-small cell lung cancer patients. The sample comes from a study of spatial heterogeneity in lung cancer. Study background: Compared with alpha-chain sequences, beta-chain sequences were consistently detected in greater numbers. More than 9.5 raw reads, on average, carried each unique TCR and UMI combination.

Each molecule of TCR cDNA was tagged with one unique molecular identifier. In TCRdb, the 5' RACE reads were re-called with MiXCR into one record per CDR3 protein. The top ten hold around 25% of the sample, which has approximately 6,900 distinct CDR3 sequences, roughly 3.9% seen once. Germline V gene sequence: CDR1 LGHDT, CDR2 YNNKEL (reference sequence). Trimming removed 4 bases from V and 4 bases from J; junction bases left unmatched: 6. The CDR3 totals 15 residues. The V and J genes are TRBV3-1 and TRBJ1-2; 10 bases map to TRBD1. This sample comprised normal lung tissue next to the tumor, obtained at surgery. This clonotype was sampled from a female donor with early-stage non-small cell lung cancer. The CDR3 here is CASSRQGAQVYGYTF. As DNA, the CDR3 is TGTGCCAGCAGCCGACAGGGGGCGCAGGTCTATGGCTACACCTTC.